This TCR beta chain was found in a study of T cells in Graves' hyperthyroidism and ophthalmopathy. Study outcomes and limitations: In the blood, most expanded thyroid clonotypes above 0.001 appeared as well.

From RNA transcripts, TCR beta CDR3 regions were amplified. A first-round RT-PCR of the TCR CDR3 used the HTBI primer set. MiXCR, applied by TCRdb to the multiplex PCR reads, yields one record per CDR3 protein. Altogether a few hundred thousand distinct CDR3 sequences are present, more than 13% being singletons, with the ten largest covering about 31%. The table lists this clonotype with a few counts. Its antigen is as yet unknown. This CDR3 is built from 14 residues. Unmatched junction bases numbered 6, after V lost 2 bases and J lost 4 bases. CDR1 is DFQATT, CDR2 SNEGSKA, per germline (reference sequence). Lactation, pregnancy, other autoimmune disease or uncontrolled infection excluded patients.

The source is a woman in her twenties or thirties with Graves' hyperthyroidism. The chain couples TRBV20-1 to TRBJ2-7; 9 nucleotides line up with TRBD2. Sequenced material: blood. The CDR3 region has the DNA TGCAGTGCTAGACCGGGACTAGCTTTGTACGAGCAGTACTTC. It codes for CSARPGLALYEQYF.